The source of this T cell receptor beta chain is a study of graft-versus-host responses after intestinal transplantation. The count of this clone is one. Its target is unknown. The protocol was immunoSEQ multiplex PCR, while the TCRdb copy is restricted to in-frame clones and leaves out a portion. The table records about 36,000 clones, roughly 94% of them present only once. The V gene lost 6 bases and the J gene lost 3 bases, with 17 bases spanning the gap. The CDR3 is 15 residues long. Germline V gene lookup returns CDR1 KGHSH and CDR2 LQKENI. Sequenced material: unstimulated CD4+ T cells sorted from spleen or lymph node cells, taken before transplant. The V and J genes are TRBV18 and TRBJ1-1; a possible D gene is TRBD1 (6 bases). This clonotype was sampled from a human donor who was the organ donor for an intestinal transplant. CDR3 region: CASSPFRGLYTEAFF. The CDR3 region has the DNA TGTGCCAGCTCCCCCTTTCGGGGGCTTTACACTGAAGCTTTCTTT.